The next 16 T cell receptor beta chains were all read from a single sample in a study of blood T cell repertoires in COVID-19. Repertoires were generated with immunoSEQ multiplex PCR, while TCRdb's copy carries only in-frame clones and drops some. In the table there are 140,000 to 150,000 clones, about 86% of which are singletons. The sample taken for sequencing was peripheral blood. The receptors stem from a woman aged 45 to 65 with active or convalescent COVID-19.

The J gene is TRBJ1-5, the V gene TRBV18, with TRBD1 identical over 11 bases. The J segment lost 5 bases and the V segment lost 2 bases, leaving 8 bases of the junction unmatched. CDR1 is KGHSH and CDR2 is LQKENI in the germline V gene. The CDR3 covers 17 residues. The CDR3 loop is CASSPYPGTGGDQPQHF. For the CDR3, the DNA is TGTGCCAGCTCACCATATCCCGGGACAGGGGGGGATCAGCCCCAGCATTTT.

This chain uses TRBV4-3 with TRBJ2-1, with 12 bases aligning to TRBD2. CDR1 and CDR2 from the germline V gene are LGHNA and YSLEER. Trimming removed 0 bases from V and 8 bases from J; junction bases left unmatched: 8. The CDR3 consists of 17 residues. CDR3 loop: CASSQDTYASGGDEQFF. CDR3 bases: TGCGCCAGCAGCCAAGATACCTATGCTAGCGGGGGGGATGAGCAGTTCTTC.

The chain carries TRBV30 and TRBJ1-6; 7 bases line up with TRBD1. The germline CDR1 and CDR2 sequences are GTSNPN and SVGIG (reference sequence). The CDR3 consists of 15 residues. The J segment lost 6 bases and the V segment lost 3 bases, leaving 8 bases of the junction unmatched. The CDR3, as DNA: TGTGCCTGGAGCTACGTGACAGGGAGTAATTCACCCCTCCACTTT. This sequence encodes CAWSYVTGSNSPLHF.

The chain links TRBV25-1 to TRBJ1-2; 12 positions agree with TRBD1. This CDR3 contains 17 residues. In germline, CDR1 is MGHDK, CDR2 SYGVNS. V lost 5 bases to trimming and J lost 5 bases; unmatched junction nucleotides: 12. CDR3 DNA: TGTGCCAGCAGTTTAACGGGACAGGGGGCGCATGGGTATGGCTACACCTTC. This translates into CASSLTGQGAHGYGYTF.

The rearrangement uses TRBV7-2 and TRBJ2-5; TRBD2 matches at 8 bases. The V gene end was trimmed by 1 base and the J gene end by 4 bases; junction bases not matched to a gene: 14. There are 18 residues in the CDR3. Germline assignment: CDR1 SGHTA and CDR2 FQGNSA. CDR3 residues: CASSLGHGNGRAGETQYF. CDR3 DNA sequence: TGTGCCAGCAGCTTAGGCCACGGGAACGGGAGGGCCGGAGAGACCCAGTACTTC.

Remarks on this clone: This sample includes further DNA sequences coding for the same CDR3. The V and J genes are TRBV20-1 and TRBJ1-1; 7 nucleotides align to TRBD1. Germline V gives CDR1 DFQATT, CDR2 SNEGSKA (reference sequence). Trimming cost V 5 bases and J 7 bases; bases outside gene matches: 4. This CDR3 has 11 residues. This CDR3 is CSARRQGEAFF. CDR3 coding DNA: TGCAGTGCTCGCCGACAGGGTGAAGCTTTCTTT.

This chain links TRBV7-2 with TRBJ1-2; D is perhaps TRBD1 (6 bases). The germline CDR1 and CDR2 sequences are SGHTA and FQGNSA. V dropped 5 bases and J dropped 4 bases, with 14 bases sitting between them. The CDR3 spans 14 residues. The CDR3 loop reads CASSQSGEIYGYTF. CDR3 coding DNA: TGTGCCAGCAGCCAGTCAGGGGAGATCTATGGCTACACCTTC.

This chain joins TRBV5-6 and TRBJ1-1; 8 bases are a match to TRBD1. The CDR3 totals 14 residues. The V and J ends lost 4 bases and 8 bases, in that order; junction bases with no gene match: 10. Per the germline V gene, CDR1 is SGHDT and CDR2 is YYEEEE. The CDR3 DNA follows: TGTGCCAGCAGCAAGACAGGGGAGGCGGAGGAAGCTTTCTTT. Protein sequence: CASSKTGEAEEAFF. The variable domain in full, with the rest retrieved from reference TRBV5-6 and TRBJ1-1, is DAGVTQSPTHLIKTRGQQVTLRCSPKSGHDTVSWYQQALGQGPQFIFQYYEEEERQRGNFPDRFSGHQFPNYSSELNVNALLLGDSALYLCASSKTGEAEEAFFGQGTRLTVV.

The V and J genes are TRBV10-3 and TRBJ1-1; D possibly corresponds to TRBD1 (6 bases). The V end was cut by 7 bases, the J end by 1 base, with 13 bases between. This CDR3 comprises 14 residues. Germline V gene sequence: CDR1 ENHRY, CDR2 SYGVKD. CDR3 DNA: TGTGCCATCACGCGGGGGCTTCGGAACACTGAAGCTTTCTTT. Translating gives CAITRGLRNTEAFF.

The chain combines TRBV7-2 with TRBJ2-7; D is perhaps TRBD2 (6 bases). Germline CDR1 SGHTA, CDR2 FQGNSA. The V end lost 1 base, the J end lost 4 bases, and 17 bases lay between the germline ends. The CDR3 totals 16 residues. The CDR3 DNA follows: TGTGCCAGCAGCTTAGGGAGGGGACGAGTTTTATACGAGCAGTACTTC. The encoded protein is CASSLGRGRVLYEQYF.

CDR3 coding DNA: TGTGCCAGCAGCTCCCGTCCGGGACTAGCGGGAACTGAGCAGTTCTTC. Amino acids: CASSSRPGLAGTEQFF. The rearrangement links TRBV13 to TRBJ2-1; 13 bases are shared with TRBD2. J lost 9 bases, V lost 4 bases, and 9 bases had no gene match. This CDR3 is 16 amino acids long. The germline V gene encodes CDR1 PRHDT and CDR2 FYEKMQ (reference sequence).

The V and J genes are TRBV7-9 and TRBJ1-1; D possibly corresponds to TRBD1 (5 bases). The CDR3 extends over 14 amino acids. Germline assignment: CDR1 SEHNR and CDR2 FQNEAQ (reference sequence). Trimming removed 0 bases from V and 6 bases from J, with 11 bases in between. The chain's CDR3 is CASSLAGRGAEAFF. The CDR3 DNA sequence: TGTGCCAGCAGCTTAGCGGGGAGGGGTGCTGAAGCTTTCTTT.

The rearrangement joins TRBV6-2 or TRBV6-3 to TRBJ2-6; possible D gene TRBD2, 5 bases. The CDR3 sequence is 15 residues long. CDR1 MNHEY and CDR2 SVGEGT come from the germline V gene. The V gene lost 6 bases and the J gene lost 1 base, with 10 bases spanning the gap. The CDR3 DNA is TGTGCCAGCAGGCCTAGGACTTCTGGGGCCAACGTCCTGACTTTC. Translated: CASRPRTSGANVLTF.

The chain is built from TRBV29-1 and TRBJ1-1; the D gene is possibly TRBD1 (6 bases). V was clipped by 5 bases and J by 1 base, with 8 bases between them. The CDR3 sequence is 12 residues long. Germline loops: CDR1 SQVTM, CDR2 ANQGSEA. The CDR3 spells CSVWTANTEAFF. The CDR3 bases are TGCAGCGTTTGGACAGCGAACACTGAAGCTTTCTTT.

This chain links TRBV9 with TRBJ2-2; 11 positions match TRBD2. The V segment lost 2 bases and the J segment 1 base; nucleotides outside the gene matches: 1. This CDR3 is 16 amino acids long. CDR1 and CDR2 (germline): SGDLS, YYNGEE. The CDR3 loop reads CASSVGTSGNTGELFF. CDR3 bases: TGTGCCAGCAGCGTCGGGACTAGCGGGAACACCGGGGAGCTGTTTTTT.

The V gene is TRBV5-4, the J gene TRBJ1-2; 8 nucleotides line up with TRBD1. The germline gives CDR1 SGHNT, CDR2 YYREEE (reference sequence). The V segment lost 5 bases and the J segment 2 bases; nucleotides outside the gene matches: 17. The CDR3 is 18 amino acids. For the CDR3, the DNA is TGTGCCAGCAGTCGGGGCTCGGACAGGGTTAAACTGAACTATGGCTACACCTTC. It yields the protein CASSRGSDRVKLNYGYTF.